These T cell receptor beta chains were read from a single sample in a study of blood T cells in healthy people across ages. TCRdb re-called the 5' RACE reads with MiXCR, one entry per CDR3 protein. The sample has some 560,000 distinct CDR3 sequences, roughly a quarter seen once. The same specimen was also included in a second study, on T cells of mothers and their children.

Material: blood. These receptors were taken from a boy younger than 10 in good health. Each CDR3 is given with its conserved first and last residue. D genes are given only for firm matches. Rows may omit the clone size; those that give it use once, few, many or a size class.

v_gene,j_gene,d_gene,abundance,CDR3aa,CDR3nt
TRBV7-6,TRBJ1-1,TRBD1,-,CASSLGTGVNTEAFF,TGTGCCAGCAGCTTAGGAACAGGGGTGAACACTGAAGCTTTCTTT
TRBV5-1,TRBJ2-2,-,once,CAGSLVTRNTGELFF,TGCGCCGGCAGCTTGGTAACTCGGAACACCGGGGAGCTGTTTTTT
TRBV4-3,TRBJ1-2,-,-,CASSQEFEVGYGYTF,TGCGCCAGCAGCCAAGAGTTTGAAGTGGGCTATGGCTACACCTTC
TRBV20-1,TRBJ1-1,-,-,CSARDLPGTLEAFF,TGCAGTGCTAGAGATCTGCCCGGGACACTCGAAGCTTTCTTT
TRBV10-3,TRBJ2-7,-,-,CAISQDRDEQYF,TGTGCCATCAGTCAGGATAGGGACGAGCAGTACTTC
TRBV18,TRBJ2-1,TRBD2,few,CASSPDAGAPSEQFF,TGTGCCAGCTCACCAGATGCGGGAGCCCCGAGTGAGCAGTTCTTC
TRBV29-1,TRBJ2-7,-,-,CSVELPGSYEQYF,TGCAGCGTTGAATTACCAGGCTCATACGAGCAGTACTTC
TRBV25-1,TRBJ2-5,-,-,CASSLSQGGETQYF,TGTGCCAGCAGTTTGAGCCAGGGGGGAGAGACCCAGTACTTC
TRBV6-6,TRBJ2-7,TRBD2,-,CASCESGTFYEQYF,TGTGCCAGCTGCGAGAGCGGGACCTTCTACGAGCAGTACTTC
TRBV6-5,TRBJ2-3,TRBD2,-,CASSRLAGGFDTQYF,TGTGCCAGCAGCCGACTAGCGGGGGGATTTGATACGCAGTATTTT
TRBV19,TRBJ1-1,-,-,CASSWRLPNTEAFF,TGTGCCAGTAGTTGGCGCCTGCCGAACACTGAAGCTTTCTTT
TRBV27,TRBJ2-7,TRBD1,-,CASSPRPGGISYEQYF,TGTGCCAGCAGTCCCAGGCCAGGGGGAATCTCCTACGAGCAGTACTTC
TRBV20-1,TRBJ2-7,TRBD2,few,CSARPGGSSYEQYF,TGCAGTGCTAGACCGGGGGGGAGCTCCTACGAGCAGTACTTC
TRBV20-1,TRBJ2-1,-,few,CSARLDTYNEQFF,TGCAGTGCCCGGCTGGATACCTACAATGAGCAGTTCTTC
TRBV6-5,TRBJ2-6,TRBD1,few,CASSYRDRGPSGANVLTF,TGTGCCAGCAGTTATCGGGACAGGGGTCCCTCTGGGGCCAACGTCCTGACTTTC
TRBV27,TRBJ2-1,TRBD2,-,CASSHYGGVDNEQFF,TGTGCCAGCAGTCACTACGGGGGGGTTGACAATGAGCAGTTCTTC
TRBV13,TRBJ2-5,-,-,CASSASLGAETQYF,TGTGCCAGCAGCGCCTCCTTAGGTGCTGAGACCCAGTACTTC
TRBV9,TRBJ2-1,TRBD1,few,CASSVHGQGVSQYGEQFF,TGTGCCAGCAGCGTCCACGGACAGGGGGTGAGTCAGTATGGTGAGCAGTTCTTC
TRBV3-1,TRBJ1-2,-,-,CASSPTLDGTYGYTF,TGTGCCAGCAGCCCCACCTTGGACGGCACCTATGGCTACACCTTC
TRBV5-5,TRBJ2-2,-,-,CASSLAGDLNTGELFF,TGTGCCAGCAGCTTGGCTGGGGACCTGAACACCGGGGAGCTGTTTTTT
TRBV7-9,TRBJ2-5,-,-,CASSSIAIVTQYF,TGTGCCAGCAGCTCGATAGCGATCGTGACCCAGTACTTC
TRBV6-5,TRBJ1-2,-,-,CASSGVGIYGYTF,TGTGCCAGCAGTGGGGTGGGGATCTATGGCTACACCTTC
TRBV6-5,TRBJ2-7,-,-,CASSYSTPSSSYEQYF,TGTGCCAGCAGTTACTCGACACCCAGCAGCTCCTACGAGCAGTACTTC
TRBV10-3,TRBJ2-1,-,-,CAISDDSDNEQFF,TGTGCCATCAGTGATGACTCCGACAATGAGCAGTTCTTC
TRBV5-1,TRBJ2-5,-,-,CASKPSVIQETQYF,TGCGCCAGCAAGCCGTCCGTAATCCAAGAGACCCAGTACTTC
TRBV6-5,TRBJ2-5,-,few,CASSYSATREETQYF,TGTGCCAGTAGTTACTCCGCGACTAGGGAAGAGACCCAGTACTTC